This paragraph covers one TCR beta chain sequence. What it binds is unknown. This entry comes from a study of shared clonotypes between healthy human individuals. General study points: Shared clonotypes across all four donors exceeded non-shared ones in generation probability. Naive subsets typically showed greater estimated richness than memory subsets. It was expected that sequencing depth would affect clonotype sharing among donors. Only a few donors were included, so the genetic and exposure-history diversity represented was limited.

Method: immunoSEQ multiplex PCR; TCRdb's copy keeps in-frame clones and lacks some. The data show 2 million to 3 million clones, more than 85% seen once. Material: naive CD4+ T cells from PBMCs. Subset here: CD45RA+ positively selected. The receptor was derived from a man younger than 35 in good health. Some clones in this sample may be carry-over from other donors' samples.

In DNA, the CDR3 is TGTGCCAGTAAGGCGGGACAAGCCTACGAGCAGTACTTC. This sequence encodes CASKAGQAYEQYF. The rearrangement uses TRBV19 and TRBJ2-5; D might be TRBD1 or TRBD2, each matching 6 bases. TRBJ2-7 explains the end of the DNA better; the J call may be wrong. Germline CDR1 LNHDA, CDR2 SQIVND (reference sequence). The CDR3 extends over 13 amino acids.